Presented here are 3 T cell receptor beta chains from one specimen sequenced in a study of blood T cell repertoires in COVID-19. Method: immunoSEQ multiplex PCR; TCRdb's copy keeps in-frame clones and lacks some. The repertoire has 190,000 or so clones, 87% of them found once; the top ten carry around 1%. Sequencing was done on a sample of peripheral blood. Every receptor here comes from a woman in her late teens or twenties who had recovered from COVID-19.

The J gene is TRBJ1-2, the V gene TRBV21-1; the table's TRBD1 call for D was not verified on the DNA. TRBV21-1 is annotated as a pseudogene. The CDR3 totals 12 residues. This CDR3 reads CAKRTANYGYTF. The CDR3 coding sequence is TGTGCCAAGAGGACAGCTAACTATGGCTACACCTTC.

The J gene is TRBJ2-2, the V gene TRBV6-4, with 8 bases matching TRBD2. V was clipped by 6 bases and J by 4 bases; unmatched bases: 1. Germline CDR1 and CDR2: MRHNA and SNTAGT. There are 13 residues in the CDR3. The CDR3 sequence is CASSGGATGELFF. The CDR3 coding sequence is TGTGCCAGCAGCGGGGGGGCCACCGGGGAGCTGTTTTTT.

This clone was recorded once. J is TRBJ1-1 and V is TRBV6-2 or TRBV6-3, with D maybe TRBD1 (6 bases). There are 16 residues in the CDR3. Germline V CDR1 and CDR2: MNHEY, SVGEGT. V lost 2 bases to trimming and J lost 1 base, with 14 bases between them. This CDR3 reads CASSYSTGRGNTEAFF. The CDR3 region has the DNA TGTGCCAGCAGTTACAGCACAGGGCGAGGGAACACTGAAGCTTTCTTT.